This TCR beta chain was sequenced in a study of T-cell reconstitution after alpha-beta-depleted transplantation in children. Germline V gene lookup returns CDR1 LNHNV and CDR2 YYDKDF (reference sequence). Deletions cut 0 bases from V and 4 bases from J, with 13 bases between. CDR3 length: 16 amino acids. This clonotype was counted at least ten times. Preparation of the TCRbeta library involved a method that used unique molecular identifiers. MiXCR was run by TCRdb on the PCR reads, yielding one entry per CDR3 protein. This repertoire shows approximately 400,000 distinct CDR3 sequences, around 9.9% found once; its top ten account for 4.5% to 6%.

This TCR was sampled from a human donor who donated a stem cell graft to a child with acute myeloid leukemia. This specimen consisted of PBMCs from the stem cell graft donor, obtained from the stem cell graft. The rearrangement joins TRBV15 to TRBJ1-3, with D perhaps TRBD1 (6 bases). The CDR3 sequence is CATSRDRGAGGNTIYF. CDR3 DNA sequence: TGTGCCACCAGCAGAGATCGGGGGGCTGGAGGAAACACCATATATTTT.